Listed below are T cell receptor beta chains from one sample, sequenced in a study of molecular identifiers for immune sequencing clone quantification. TCRdb reanalysed the PCR reads using MiXCR and keeps one entry per CDR3 protein. The sample contains over 55,000 distinct CDR3 sequences, around 17% of which appear only once. Sequenced: naive CD8+ T cells from blood, with Jurkat cell RNA spiked in. Every receptor here comes from a human donor in good health. Some libraries in this study had Jurkat cell RNA spiked in. CDR3s include the opening cysteine and the closing phenylalanine or tryptophan. Each record gives: J gene, D gene, clone size, V gene, CDR3 protein, CDR3 DNA. The D gene is left open where the match is weak. A row's size may be missing; if present it is once, few, many or a size class.

TRBJ2-1 | NA | NA | TRBV27 | CASSPSYNEQFF | TGTGCCAGCAGTCCTTCCTACAATGAGCAGTTCTTC
TRBJ2-1 | TRBD2 | NA | TRBV19 | CASSPPSREVVNEQFF | TGTGCCAGTAGCCCCCCCTCCCGGGAGGTGGTCAATGAGCAGTTCTTC
TRBJ2-2 | TRBD2 | few | TRBV4-1 | CASSHRGPSGLTGELFF | TGCGCCAGCAGCCATCGAGGGCCTAGCGGCCTAACCGGGGAGCTGTTTTTT
TRBJ1-6 | NA | many | TRBV5-5 | CASSFEGLNNSPLHF | TGTGCCAGCAGCTTCGAAGGCCTGAATAATTCACCCCTCCACTTT
TRBJ2-7 | TRBD2 | many | TRBV14 | CASSQGPSGSYEQYF | TGTGCCAGCAGCCAAGGTCCTAGCGGGAGCTACGAGCAGTACTTC
TRBJ2-3 | TRBD2 | many | TRBV20-1 | CSARAYLESGRPYGQGDTQYF | TGCAGTGCTAGAGCCTACCTAGAAAGCGGGAGGCCTTACGGGCAGGGAGATACGCAGTATTTT
TRBJ2-1 | NA | few | TRBV20-1 | CSARDPGDSYNEQFF | TGCAGTGCTAGAGATCCCGGGGACTCCTACAATGAGCAGTTCTTC
TRBJ2-1 | NA | many | TRBV20-1 | CSARGPAASSYNEQFF | TGCAGTGCTAGGGGGCCGGCGGCTAGCTCCTACAATGAGCAGTTCTTC
TRBJ2-7 | TRBD1 | once | TRBV6-1 | CASSEGGTALWDEQYF | TGTGCCAGCAGTGAAGGGGGGACAGCTTTGTGGGACGAGCAGTACTTC
TRBJ2-5 | TRBD2 | many | TRBV3-1 | CASSRTSGQETQYF | TGTGCCAGCAGCCGGACTAGCGGACAAGAGACCCAGTACTTC
TRBJ1-1 | NA | NA | TRBV11-2 | CASSSILTGDTLSTEASF | TGTGCCAGCAGCTCCATCCTTACTGGGGACACCTTGAGCACTGAAGCTTCCTTT
TRBJ2-7 | NA | once | TRBV12-3/TRBV12-4 | CASSPDGSSFEQYF | TGTGCCAGCAGTCCCGACGGGAGCTCCTTCGAGCAGTACTTC
TRBJ2-2 | TRBD2 | many | TRBV29-1 | CSVEVAGGPHGELFF | TGCAGCGTTGAAGTGGCGGGAGGGCCTCACGGGGAGCTGTTTTTT
TRBJ2-7 | TRBD2 | many | TRBV6-6 | CASNLLAGGYEQYF | TGTGCCAGCAATCTACTAGCGGGAGGTTACGAGCAGTACTTC
TRBJ1-6 | TRBD1 | many | TRBV27 | CASSSGTGVNSPLHF | TGTGCCAGCAGTTCCGGGACAGGGGTTAATTCACCCCTCCACTTT
TRBJ1-2 | NA | many | TRBV7-2 | CASSSQLNQYGYTF | TGTGCCAGCAGCTCACAGCTAAATCAGTATGGCTACACCTTC
TRBJ1-2 | NA | many | TRBV28 | CASGAPGYTF | TGTGCCAGTGGGGCGCCTGGCTACACCTTC
TRBJ2-1 | NA | NA | TRBV24-1 | CATSDSTSGETSYNEQFF | TGTGCCACCAGCGACTCTACAAGCGGCGAAACATCCTACAATGAGCAGTTCTTC
TRBJ2-1 | TRBD2 | NA | TRBV20-1 | CSATLAGGPVNEQFF | TGCAGTGCTACCCTAGCGGGAGGGCCTGTCAATGAGCAGTTCTTC
TRBJ1-4 | NA | few | TRBV6-5 | CASSYSRSPMGEKLFF | TGTGCCAGCAGTTACTCCCGCTCCCCTATGGGGGAAAAACTGTTTTTT
TRBJ2-5 | NA | many | TRBV30 | CAWIESPGPFKETQYF | TGTGCCTGGATAGAGTCACCGGGACCCTTTAAGGAGACCCAGTACTTC
TRBJ2-7 | TRBD1 | many | TRBV4-2 | CASSQAGTGPTVYEQYF | TGTGCCAGCAGCCAAGCTGGGACAGGGCCTACTGTCTACGAGCAGTACTTC
TRBJ2-1 | NA | many | TRBV10-2 | CASSEIDEQFF | TGCGCCAGCAGTGAGATAGATGAGCAGTTCTTC
TRBJ2-7 | NA | NA | TRBV4-3 | CASSQGGRGRGHYEQYF | TGCGCCAGCAGCCAAGGCGGACGAGGACGGGGGCACTACGAGCAGTACTTC
TRBJ2-1 | TRBD2 | few | TRBV7-6 | CASSTTSGLAGVLPTNEQFF | TGTGCCAGCAGCACCACTTCGGGACTAGCGGGAGTCCTCCCCACCAATGAGCAGTTCTTC
TRBJ2-5 | NA | many | TRBV28 | CASSFVWRRAEETQYF | TGTGCCAGCAGTTTTGTCTGGCGGAGGGCCGAGGAGACCCAGTACTTC
TRBJ1-5 | NA | many | TRBV27 | CASSLVLGDQPQHF | TGTGCCAGCAGTCTAGTCCTGGGGGATCAGCCCCAGCATTTT
TRBJ2-5 | NA | once | TRBV6-2/TRBV6-3 | CACSFPETQYF | TGTGCCTGCAGTTTCCCCGAGACCCAGTACTTC
TRBJ2-2 | TRBD2 | NA | TRBV9 | CANSTPGGRDNTGELFF | TGTGCCAACAGCACCCCCGGGGGGAGAGATAACACCGGGGAGCTGTTTTTT
TRBJ2-3 | NA | NA | TRBV4-1 | CASSPGEAADTQYF | TGCGCCAGCAGCCCCGGGGAAGCGGCAGATACGCAGTATTTT
TRBJ2-1 | NA | many | TRBV11-2 | CASSLGWGASGSEQFF | TGTGCCAGCAGCTTAGGATGGGGGGCTAGCGGTTCCGAGCAGTTCTTC
TRBJ2-1 | TRBD1 | many | TRBV4-1 | CASSTQGQGVYNEQFF | TGCGCCAGCAGCACCCAGGGACAGGGAGTTTACAATGAGCAGTTCTTC
TRBJ1-1 | TRBD1 | many | TRBV12-5 | CASGSTPSGQGETEAFF | TGTGCTAGTGGTTCCACGCCGAGTGGACAGGGGGAGACTGAAGCTTTCTTT
TRBJ2-5 | NA | many | TRBV29-1 | CSYYWGSGETQYF | TGCAGCTACTACTGGGGGAGTGGAGAGACCCAGTACTTC
TRBJ2-1 | NA | NA | TRBV9 | CASSASGRAVFF | TGTGCCAGCAGCGCTTCGGGGCGGGCGGTGTTCTTC
TRBJ1-1 | NA | many | TRBV28 | CASSLLQENTEAFF | TGTGCCAGCAGTCTCCTTCAGGAGAACACTGAAGCTTTCTTT
TRBJ1-6 | NA | many | TRBV2 | CASSWTSHNSPLHF | TGTGCCAGCAGTTGGACATCTCATAATTCACCCCTCCACTTT
TRBJ2-1 | NA | many | TRBV2 | CATLDSFNEQFF | TGTGCCACCCTGGACAGTTTCAATGAGCAGTTCTTC
TRBJ2-1 | NA | many | TRBV30 | CAWSVLIYNEQFF | TGTGCCTGGAGTGTATTAATCTACAATGAGCAGTTCTTC
TRBJ2-7 | NA | many | TRBV30 | CAWSVLSYEQYF | TGTGCCTGGAGTGTACTCAGCTACGAGCAGTACTTC
TRBJ2-3 | NA | many | TRBV14 | CASSPVWVRVPVTQYF | TGTGCCAGCAGCCCAGTGTGGGTCAGGGTCCCGGTTACGCAGTATTTT
TRBJ1-5 | NA | many | TRBV19 | CASSTNSNQPQHF | TGTGCCAGTAGTACCAATAGCAATCAGCCCCAGCATTTT
TRBJ2-3 | TRBD1 | few | TRBV27 | CASSLTGVGTDTQYF | TGTGCCAGCAGTTTGACAGGGGTGGGCACAGATACGCAGTATTTT
TRBJ2-3 | NA | many | TRBV20-1 | CSARDPYGATQYF | TGCAGTGCTAGAGATCCATACGGCGCTACGCAGTATTTT
TRBJ2-1 | NA | few | TRBV15 | CATSHLRDICLYEQFF | TGTGCCACCAGCCATCTACGGGACATATGTCTGTATGAGCAGTTCTTC
TRBJ2-2 | NA | many | TRBV7-8 | CASRWTENTGELFF | TGTGCCAGCAGGTGGACCGAGAACACCGGGGAGCTGTTTTTT